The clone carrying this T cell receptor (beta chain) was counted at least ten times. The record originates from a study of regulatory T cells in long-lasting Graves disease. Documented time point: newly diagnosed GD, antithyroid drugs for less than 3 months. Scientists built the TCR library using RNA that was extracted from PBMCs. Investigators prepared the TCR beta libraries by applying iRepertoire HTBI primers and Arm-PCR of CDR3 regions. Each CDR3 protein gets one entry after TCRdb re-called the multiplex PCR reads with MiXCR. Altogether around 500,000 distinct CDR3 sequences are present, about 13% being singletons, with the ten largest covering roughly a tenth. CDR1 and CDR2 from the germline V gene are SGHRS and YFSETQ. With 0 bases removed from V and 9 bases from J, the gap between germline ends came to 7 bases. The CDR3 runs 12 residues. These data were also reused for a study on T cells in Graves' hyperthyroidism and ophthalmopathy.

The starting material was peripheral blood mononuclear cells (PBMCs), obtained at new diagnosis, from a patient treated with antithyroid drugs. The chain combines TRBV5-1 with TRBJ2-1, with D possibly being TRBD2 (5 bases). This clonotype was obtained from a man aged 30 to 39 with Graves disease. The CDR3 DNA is TGCGCCAGCAGCTTGGAAGGGAGTGAGCAGTTCTTC. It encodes CASSLEGSEQFF.